The clone carrying this T cell receptor beta chain was recorded a few times. Its antigen is unidentified. This CDR3 has 15 residues. Losses at the gene ends were 3 bases for V and 5 bases for J; bases not matched to a gene: 8. The V gene's germline CDR1 is LNHDA and CDR2 SQIVND (reference sequence). Generated by immunoSEQ multiplex PCR, the TCRdb table keeps only in-frame clones and is missing some. The data show 100,000 to 150,000 clones, with about 91% seen just once and approximately 1% held by the top ten. This sample was included in a study of cytomegalovirus exposure and HLA in healthy donors. Findings of the study overall: First-cohort TCR clusters were later found to tend to co-occur in the 120 or so validation repertoires. Reports indicated that the classifier achieved high specificity and sensitivity in diagnosing cytomegalovirus status. Some TCR beta chains (more than 150 of them) were listed as cytomegalovirus-associated.

The sequence was obtained from a woman aged 18-30 years in good health and CMV-seronegative. Specimen: PBMCs. The chain is built from TRBV19 and TRBJ1-2, with TRBD1 identical over 8 bases. The CDR3 DNA is TGTGCCAGTAGTATGGGGACAGGCGAAGGTTATGGCTACACCTTC. Residues: CASSMGTGEGYGYTF. The full variable domain, completed using reference TRBV19 and TRBJ1-2, is DGGITQSPKYLFRKEGQNVTLSCEQNLNHDAMYWYRQDPGQGLRLIYYSQIVNDFQKGDIAEGYSVSREKKESFPLTVTSAQKNPTAFYLCASSMGTGEGYGYTFGSGTRLTVV.